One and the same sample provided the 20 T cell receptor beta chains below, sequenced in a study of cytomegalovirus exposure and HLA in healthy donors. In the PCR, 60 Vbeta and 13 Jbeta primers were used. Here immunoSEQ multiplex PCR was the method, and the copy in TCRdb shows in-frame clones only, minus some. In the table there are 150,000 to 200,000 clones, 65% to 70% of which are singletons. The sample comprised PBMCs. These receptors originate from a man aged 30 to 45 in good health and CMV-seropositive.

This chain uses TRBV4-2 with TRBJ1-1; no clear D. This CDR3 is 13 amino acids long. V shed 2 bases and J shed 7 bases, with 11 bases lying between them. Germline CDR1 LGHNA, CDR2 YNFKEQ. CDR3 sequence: CASSQNPEVEAFF. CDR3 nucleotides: TGTGCCAGCAGCCAAAATCCTGAGGTTGAAGCTTTCTTT.

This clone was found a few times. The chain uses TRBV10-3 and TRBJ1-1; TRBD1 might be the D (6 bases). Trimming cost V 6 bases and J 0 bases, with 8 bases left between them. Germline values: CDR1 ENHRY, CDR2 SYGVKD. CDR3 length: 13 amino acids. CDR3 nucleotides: TGTGCCATCAGAACAGGGCTGAACACTGAAGCTTTCTTT. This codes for CAIRTGLNTEAFF.

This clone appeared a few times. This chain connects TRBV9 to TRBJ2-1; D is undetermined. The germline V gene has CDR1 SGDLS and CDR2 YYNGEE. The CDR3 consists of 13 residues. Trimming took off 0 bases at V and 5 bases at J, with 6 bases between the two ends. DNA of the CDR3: TGTGCCAGCAGCGTAGGGCCTGACAATGAGCAGTTCTTC. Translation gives CASSVGPDNEQFF.

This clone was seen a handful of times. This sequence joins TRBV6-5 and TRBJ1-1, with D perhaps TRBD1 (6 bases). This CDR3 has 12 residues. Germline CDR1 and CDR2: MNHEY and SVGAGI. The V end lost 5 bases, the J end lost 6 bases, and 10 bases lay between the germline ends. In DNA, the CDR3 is TGTGCCAGCAGTACAGGGATCGCTGAAGCTTTCTTT. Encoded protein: CASSTGIAEAFF.

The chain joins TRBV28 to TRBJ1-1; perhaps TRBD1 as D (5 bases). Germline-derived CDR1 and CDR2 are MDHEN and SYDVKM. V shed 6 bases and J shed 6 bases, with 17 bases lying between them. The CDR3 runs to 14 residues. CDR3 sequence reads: CASSLRLGEAEAFF. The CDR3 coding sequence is TGTGCCAGCAGCCTGAGGTTAGGGGAAGCTGAAGCTTTCTTT.

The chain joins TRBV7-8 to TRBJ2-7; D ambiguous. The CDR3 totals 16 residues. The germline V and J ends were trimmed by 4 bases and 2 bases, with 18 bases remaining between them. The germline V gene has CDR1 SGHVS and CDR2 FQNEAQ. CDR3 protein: CASSSRLSREAYEQYF. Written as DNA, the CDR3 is TGTGCCAGCAGCTCTCGACTCTCAAGAGAGGCCTACGAGCAGTACTTC.

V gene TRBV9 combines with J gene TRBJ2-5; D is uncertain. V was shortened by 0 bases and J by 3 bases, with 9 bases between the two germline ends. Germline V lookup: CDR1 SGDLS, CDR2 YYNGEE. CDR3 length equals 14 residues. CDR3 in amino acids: CASSVVGAEETQYF. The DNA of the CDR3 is TGTGCCAGCAGCGTAGTTGGTGCAGAAGAGACCCAGTACTTC.

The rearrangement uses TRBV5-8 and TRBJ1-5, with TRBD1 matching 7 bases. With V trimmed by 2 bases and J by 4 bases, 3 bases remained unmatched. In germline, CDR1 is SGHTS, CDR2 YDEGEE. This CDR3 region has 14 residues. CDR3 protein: CASSFRGVNQPQHF. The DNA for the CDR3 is TGTGCCAGCAGCTTCAGGGGGGTTAATCAGCCCCAGCATTTT.

The CDR3 is CASSLGDRQTGELFF. CDR3 DNA: TGCGCCAGCAGCTTGGGGGACAGGCAGACCGGGGAGCTGTTTTTT. V usage is TRBV5-1 and J usage is TRBJ2-2; 8 bases agree with TRBD1. The CDR3 runs 15 residues. Germline V gene sequence: CDR1 SGHRS, CDR2 YFSETQ. The junction had 3 bases not matched to a gene; V was cut back by 0 bases and J by 5 bases.

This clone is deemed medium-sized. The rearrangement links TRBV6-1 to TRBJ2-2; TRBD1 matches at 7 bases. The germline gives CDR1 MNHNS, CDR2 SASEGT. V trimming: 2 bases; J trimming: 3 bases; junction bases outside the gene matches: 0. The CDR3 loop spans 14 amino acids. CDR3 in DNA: TGTGCCAGCAGTGAACAGGGGGACACCGGGGAGCTGTTTTTT. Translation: CASSEQGDTGELFF.

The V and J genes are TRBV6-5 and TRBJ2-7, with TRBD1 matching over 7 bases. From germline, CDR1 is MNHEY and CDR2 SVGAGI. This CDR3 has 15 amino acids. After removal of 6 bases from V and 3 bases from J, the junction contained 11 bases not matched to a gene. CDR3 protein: CASSQDRDVGYEQYF. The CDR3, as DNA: TGTGCCAGCAGCCAAGACAGGGATGTAGGCTACGAGCAGTACTTC.

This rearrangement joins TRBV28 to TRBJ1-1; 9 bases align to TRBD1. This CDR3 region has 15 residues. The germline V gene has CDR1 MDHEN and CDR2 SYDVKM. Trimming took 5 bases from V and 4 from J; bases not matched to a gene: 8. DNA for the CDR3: TGTGCCAGCAGTCACACCACAGGGGGCGGCACTGAAGCTTTCTTT. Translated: CASSHTTGGGTEAFF.

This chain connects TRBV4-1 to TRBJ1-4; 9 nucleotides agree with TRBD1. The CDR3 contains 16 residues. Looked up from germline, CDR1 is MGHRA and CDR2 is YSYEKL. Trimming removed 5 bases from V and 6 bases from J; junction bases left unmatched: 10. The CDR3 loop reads CASSENRGPIDEKLFF. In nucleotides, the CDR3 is TGCGCCAGCAGCGAAAACAGGGGGCCAATCGATGAAAAACTGTTTTTT.

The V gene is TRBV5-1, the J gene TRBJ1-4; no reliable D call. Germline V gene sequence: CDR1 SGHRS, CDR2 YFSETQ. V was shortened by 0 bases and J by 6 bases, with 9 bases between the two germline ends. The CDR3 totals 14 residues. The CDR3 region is CASSLGGADEKLFF. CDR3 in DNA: TGCGCCAGCAGCTTGGGGGGAGCGGATGAAAAACTGTTTTTT.

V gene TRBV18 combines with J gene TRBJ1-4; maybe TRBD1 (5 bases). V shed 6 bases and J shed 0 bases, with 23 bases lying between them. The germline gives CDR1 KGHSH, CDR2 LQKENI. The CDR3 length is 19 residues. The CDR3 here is CASSTRGSGLTATNEKLFF. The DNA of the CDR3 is TGTGCCAGCTCTACGCGAGGATCGGGACTCACAGCAACTAATGAAAAACTGTTTTTT.

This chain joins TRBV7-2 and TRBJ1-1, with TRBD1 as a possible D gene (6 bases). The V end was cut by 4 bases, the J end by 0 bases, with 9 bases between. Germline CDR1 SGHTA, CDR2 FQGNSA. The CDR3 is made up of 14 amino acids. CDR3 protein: CASSSGTLNTEAFF. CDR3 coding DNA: TGTGCCAGCAGCTCCGGGACATTGAACACTGAAGCTTTCTTT.

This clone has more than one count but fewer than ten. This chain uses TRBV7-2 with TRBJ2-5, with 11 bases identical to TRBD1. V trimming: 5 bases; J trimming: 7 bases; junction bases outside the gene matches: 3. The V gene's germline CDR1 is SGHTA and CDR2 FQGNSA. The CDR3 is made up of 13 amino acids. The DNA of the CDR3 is TGTGCCAGCAGCCCGGGACAGGGGGTGACCCAGTACTTC. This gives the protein CASSPGQGVTQYF. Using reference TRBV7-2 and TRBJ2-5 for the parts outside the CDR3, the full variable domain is GAGVSQSPSNKVTEKGKDVELRCDPISGHTALYWYRQSLGQGLEFLIYFQGNSAPDKSGLPSDRFSAERTGGSVSTLTIQRTQQEDSAVYLCASSPGQGVTQYFGPGTRLLVL.

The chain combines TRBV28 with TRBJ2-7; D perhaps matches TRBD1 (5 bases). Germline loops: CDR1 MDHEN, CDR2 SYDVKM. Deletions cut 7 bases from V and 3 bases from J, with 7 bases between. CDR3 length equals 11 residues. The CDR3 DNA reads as TGTGCCAGCAAGGGGAACTACGAGCAGTACTTC. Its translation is CASKGNYEQYF.

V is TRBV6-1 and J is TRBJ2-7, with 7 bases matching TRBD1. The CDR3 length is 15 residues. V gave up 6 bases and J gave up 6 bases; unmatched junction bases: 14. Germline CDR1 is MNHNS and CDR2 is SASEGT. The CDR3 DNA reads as TGTGCCAGCAGCGGACAGGCGTGGAGTCGGAGCGAGCAGTACTTC. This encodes CASSGQAWSRSEQYF.

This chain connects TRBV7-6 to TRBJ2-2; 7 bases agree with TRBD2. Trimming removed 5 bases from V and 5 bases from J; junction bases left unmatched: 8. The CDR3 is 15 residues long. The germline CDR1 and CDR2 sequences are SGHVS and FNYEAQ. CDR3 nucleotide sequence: TGTGCCAGCAGCCCCGTAGCGGGTGGTACCGGGGAGCTGTTTTTT. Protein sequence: CASSPVAGGTGELFF.